The clone carrying this TCR beta chain was counted between two and nine times. Its antigen is not known. The CDR3 loop spans 16 amino acids. J was trimmed by 3 bases and V by 1 base; bases with no gene match: 7. The germline gives CDR1 MNHNS, CDR2 SASEGT. Generation of TCR cDNA used 5'RACE template switching (which added a universal primer site and UMIs). TCRdb re-called the 5' RACE reads through MiXCR, storing one row per CDR3 protein. The sample shows approximately 330,000 distinct CDR3 sequences, 4.1% of them seen only once. The data belong to a study of T cells after yellow fever vaccination. Study-wide results and caveats: Although most clonotypes did not, a small share appeared in both CD4 and CD8 compartments. Compared with primary, the secondary response was weaker and peaked at day 5, not 15. Reappearance after the booster was seen for most primary-vaccination clones, at roughly 96% CD4 and 80% to 90% CD8.

This TCR was sampled from a man aged 18 to 35 who received the YFV17D yellow fever vaccine. The sample here was PBMCs, taken 5 days after the yellow fever booster vaccination. The V call is TRBV6-1, the J call TRBJ2-3; 7 bases align to TRBD2. CDR3 sequence (DNA): TGTGCCAGCAGTGAAGAGTGGGGAGGGATGACAGATACGCAGTATTTT. This translates into CASSEEWGGMTDTQYF.